This T cell receptor beta chain was sequenced during a study of response to subunit inactivated influenza vaccine. Study-wide results and caveats: Only a handful of new T cells, the authors suggested, are recruited with each seasonal influenza vaccination.

Via MiXCR, TCRdb re-called the RT-PCR reads, giving one row per CDR3 protein. In the table there are about 620,000 distinct CDR3 sequences, approximately 12% of which are singletons. This CDR3 has 15 amino acids. Trimming left V 1 base short and J 5 bases short, with 11 bases between. Germline values: CDR1 SGHTA, CDR2 FQGNSA. This clonotype was seen a handful of times. Its antigen remains unidentified. The chain links TRBV7-2 to TRBJ2-2; unclear D gene. This TCR was sampled from a man aged 45-60 years who received an inactivated influenza vaccine. The sample was PBMCs from blood, taken on the day of vaccination. The CDR3 DNA reads as TGTGCCAGCAGCTTAGACCCCGCTAGGACCGGGGAGCTGTTTTTT. This encodes CASSLDPARTGELFF.